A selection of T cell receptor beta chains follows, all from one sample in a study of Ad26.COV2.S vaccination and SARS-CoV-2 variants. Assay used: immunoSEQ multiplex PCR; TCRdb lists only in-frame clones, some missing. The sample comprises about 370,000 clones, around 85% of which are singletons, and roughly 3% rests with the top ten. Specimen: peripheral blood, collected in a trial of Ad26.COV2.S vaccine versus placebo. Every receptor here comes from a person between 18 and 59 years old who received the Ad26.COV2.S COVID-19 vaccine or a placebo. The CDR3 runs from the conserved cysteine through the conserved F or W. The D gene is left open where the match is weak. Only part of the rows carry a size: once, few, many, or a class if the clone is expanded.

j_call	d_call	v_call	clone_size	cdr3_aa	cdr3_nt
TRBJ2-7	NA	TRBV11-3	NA	CASSLGLSGPYEQYF	TGTGCCAGCAGCTTAGGGTTGTCGGGGCCCTACGAGCAGTACTTC
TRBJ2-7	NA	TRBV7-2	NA	CASSQEYQYEQYF	TGTGCCAGCAGCCAGGAGTACCAATACGAGCAGTACTTC
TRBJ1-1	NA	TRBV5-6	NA	CASSLVGLNTEAFF	TGTGCCAGCAGCTTGGTCGGCCTAAACACTGAAGCTTTCTTT
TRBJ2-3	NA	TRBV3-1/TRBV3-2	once	CASSQEPGGDTQYF	TGTGCCAGCAGCCAAGAACCCGGCGGTGATACGCAGTATTTT
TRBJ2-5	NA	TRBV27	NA	CASSFTVEETQYF	TGTGCCAGCAGTTTTACCGTTGAAGAGACCCAGTACTTC
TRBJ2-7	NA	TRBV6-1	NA	CASSEYVGALVTYEQYF	TGTGCCAGCAGTGAATATGTCGGGGCGTTGGTAACCTACGAGCAGTACTTC
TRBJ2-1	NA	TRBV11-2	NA	CASSPLFRTTRYNEQFF	TGTGCCAGCAGCCCACTCTTCCGGACCACGAGATACAATGAGCAGTTCTTC
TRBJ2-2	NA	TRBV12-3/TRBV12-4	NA	CASSLSNTGELFF	TGTGCCAGCAGTTTATCGAATACCGGGGAGCTGTTTTTT
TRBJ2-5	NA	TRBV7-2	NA	CASSLRWGEAETQYF	TGTGCCAGCAGTTTAAGGTGGGGCGAGGCGGAGACCCAGTACTTC
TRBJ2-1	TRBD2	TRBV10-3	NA	CAISESSLAVDEQFF	TGTGCCATCAGTGAGTCGTCGCTAGCGGTTGATGAGCAGTTCTTC
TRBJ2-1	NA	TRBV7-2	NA	CASTLRSGRDEQFF	TGTGCCAGCACCCTCCGAAGTGGGCGGGATGAGCAGTTCTTC
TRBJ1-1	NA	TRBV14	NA	CASSQDTVRSEAFF	TGTGCCAGCAGCCAAGATACAGTCCGGAGTGAAGCTTTCTTT
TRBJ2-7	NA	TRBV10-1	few	CASSAGTSYEQYF	TGCGCCAGCAGTGCTGGGACCTCCTACGAGCAGTACTTC
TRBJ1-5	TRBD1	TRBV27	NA	CASSPGTGGAGNQPQHF	TGTGCCAGCAGTCCGGGGACAGGGGGCGCCGGTAATCAGCCCCAGCATTTT
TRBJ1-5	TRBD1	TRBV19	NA	CASSISGGEGNQPQHF	TGTGCCAGTAGTATATCAGGGGGCGAGGGCAATCAGCCCCAGCATTTT
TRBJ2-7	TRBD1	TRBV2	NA	CASSRDRTAYEQYF	TGTGCCAGCAGCCGGGACAGGACTGCCTACGAGCAGTACTTC
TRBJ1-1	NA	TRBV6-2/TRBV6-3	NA	CASSPTQAGGRFF	TGTGCCAGCAGTCCCACTCAGGCGGGAGGAAGATTCTTT
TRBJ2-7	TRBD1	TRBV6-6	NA	CASSAETGGNYEQYF	TGTGCCAGCAGTGCGGAGACAGGGGGCAACTACGAGCAGTACTTC
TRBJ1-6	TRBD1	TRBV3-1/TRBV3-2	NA	CASSQGQGTSPLHF	TGTGCCAGCAGCCAAGGACAGGGGACTTCACCCCTCCACTTT
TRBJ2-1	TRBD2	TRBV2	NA	CASSWTSGVDEQFF	TGTGCCAGCAGTTGGACTAGCGGGGTTGATGAGCAGTTCTTC
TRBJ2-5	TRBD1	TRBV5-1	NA	CASSQPGQEETQYF	TGCGCCAGCAGTCAACCGGGACAGGAAGAGACCCAGTACTTC
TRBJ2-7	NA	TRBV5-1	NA	CASRIGFDEQYF	TGCGCCAGCAGGATTGGGTTCGACGAGCAGTACTTC
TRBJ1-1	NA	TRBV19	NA	CASSTSRASGTDTEAFF	TGTGCCAGTAGTACATCCCGGGCTTCTGGGACGGACACTGAAGCTTTCTTT